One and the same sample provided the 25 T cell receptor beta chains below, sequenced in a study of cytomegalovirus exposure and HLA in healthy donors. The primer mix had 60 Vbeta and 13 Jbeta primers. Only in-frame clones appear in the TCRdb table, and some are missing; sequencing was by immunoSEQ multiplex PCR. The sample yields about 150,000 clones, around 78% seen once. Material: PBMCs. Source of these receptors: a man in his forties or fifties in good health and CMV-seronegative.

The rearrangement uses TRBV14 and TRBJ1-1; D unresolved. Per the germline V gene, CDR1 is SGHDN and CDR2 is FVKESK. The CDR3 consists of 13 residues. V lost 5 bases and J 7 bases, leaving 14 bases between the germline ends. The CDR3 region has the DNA TGTGCCAGCAGCTCCCGGGTGCGCGGTGAAGCTTTCTTT. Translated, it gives CASSSRVRGEAFF.

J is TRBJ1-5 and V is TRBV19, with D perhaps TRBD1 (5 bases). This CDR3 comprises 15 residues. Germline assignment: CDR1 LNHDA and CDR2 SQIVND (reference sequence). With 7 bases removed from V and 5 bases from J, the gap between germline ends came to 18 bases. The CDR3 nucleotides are TGTGCCAGTATCGATGGGTCAGGGTGGGATCAGCCCCAGCATTTT. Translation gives CASIDGSGWDQPQHF.

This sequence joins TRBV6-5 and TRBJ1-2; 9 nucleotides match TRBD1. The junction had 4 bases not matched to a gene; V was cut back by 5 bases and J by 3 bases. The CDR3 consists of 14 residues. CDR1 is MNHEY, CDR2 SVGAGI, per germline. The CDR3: CASSRQGGDYGYTF. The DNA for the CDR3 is TGTGCCAGCAGTCGACAGGGGGGGGACTATGGCTACACCTTC.

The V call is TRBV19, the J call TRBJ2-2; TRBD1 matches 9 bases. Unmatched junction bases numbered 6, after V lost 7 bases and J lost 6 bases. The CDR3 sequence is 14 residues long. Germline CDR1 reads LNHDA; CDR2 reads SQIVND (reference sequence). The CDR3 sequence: CASTLRDRAGELFF. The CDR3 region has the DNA TGTGCCAGTACTCTCCGGGACAGGGCCGGGGAGCTGTTTTTT.

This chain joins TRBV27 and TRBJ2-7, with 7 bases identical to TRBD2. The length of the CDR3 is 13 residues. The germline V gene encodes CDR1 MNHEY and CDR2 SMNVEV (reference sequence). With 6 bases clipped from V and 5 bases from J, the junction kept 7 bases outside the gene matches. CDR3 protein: CASRGLPLDEQYF. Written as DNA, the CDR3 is TGTGCCAGCAGGGGACTACCCCTGGACGAGCAGTACTTC.

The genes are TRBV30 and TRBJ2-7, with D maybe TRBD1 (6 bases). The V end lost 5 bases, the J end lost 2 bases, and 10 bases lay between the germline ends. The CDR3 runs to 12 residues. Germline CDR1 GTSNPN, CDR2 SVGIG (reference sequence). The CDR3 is CAWRDNTYEQYF. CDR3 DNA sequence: TGTGCCTGGCGGGACAACACCTACGAGCAGTACTTC.

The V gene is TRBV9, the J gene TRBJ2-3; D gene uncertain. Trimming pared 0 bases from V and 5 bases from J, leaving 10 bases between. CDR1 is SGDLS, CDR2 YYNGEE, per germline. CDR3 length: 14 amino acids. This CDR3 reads CASSVEEIVDTQYF. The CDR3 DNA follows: TGTGCCAGCAGCGTAGAAGAGATCGTAGATACGCAGTATTTT. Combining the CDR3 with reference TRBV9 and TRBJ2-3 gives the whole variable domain DSGVTQTPKHLITATGQRVTLRCSPRSGDLSVYWYQQSLDQGLQFLIQYYNGEERAKGNILERFSAQQFPDLHSELNLSSLELGDSALYFCASSVEEIVDTQYFGPGTRLTVL.

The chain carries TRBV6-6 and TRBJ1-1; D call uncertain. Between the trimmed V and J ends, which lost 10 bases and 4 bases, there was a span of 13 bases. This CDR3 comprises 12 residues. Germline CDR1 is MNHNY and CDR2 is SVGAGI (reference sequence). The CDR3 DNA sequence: TGTGCCACCCTCCGGGGAAGCACTGAAGCTTTCTTT. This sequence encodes CATLRGSTEAFF.

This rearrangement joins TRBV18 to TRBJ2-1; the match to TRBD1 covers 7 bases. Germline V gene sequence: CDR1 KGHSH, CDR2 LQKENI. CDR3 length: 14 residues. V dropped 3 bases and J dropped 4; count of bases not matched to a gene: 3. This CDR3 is CASSPGQIYNEQFF. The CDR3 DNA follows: TGTGCCAGCTCACCGGGACAGATTTACAATGAGCAGTTCTTC.

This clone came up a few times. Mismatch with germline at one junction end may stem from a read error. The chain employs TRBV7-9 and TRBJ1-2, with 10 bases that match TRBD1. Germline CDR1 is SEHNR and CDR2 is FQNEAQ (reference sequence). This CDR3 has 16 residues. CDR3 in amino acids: CSSSLGGTGANYGYTF. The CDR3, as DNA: TGTTCCAGCAGCTTGGGGGGGACAGGGGCTAACTATGGCTACACCTTC.

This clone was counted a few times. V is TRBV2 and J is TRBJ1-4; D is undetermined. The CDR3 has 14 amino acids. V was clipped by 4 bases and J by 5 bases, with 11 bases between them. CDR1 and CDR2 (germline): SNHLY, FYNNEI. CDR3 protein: CASSGASGNEKLFF. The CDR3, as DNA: TGTGCCAGCAGTGGGGCTTCGGGGAATGAAAAACTGTTTTTT.

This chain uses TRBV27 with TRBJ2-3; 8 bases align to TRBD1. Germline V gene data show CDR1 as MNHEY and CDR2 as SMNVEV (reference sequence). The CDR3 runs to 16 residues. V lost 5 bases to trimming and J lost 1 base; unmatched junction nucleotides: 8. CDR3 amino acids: CASSPLQGVGTDTQYF. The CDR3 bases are TGTGCCAGCAGTCCCCTACAGGGGGTTGGCACAGATACGCAGTATTTT.

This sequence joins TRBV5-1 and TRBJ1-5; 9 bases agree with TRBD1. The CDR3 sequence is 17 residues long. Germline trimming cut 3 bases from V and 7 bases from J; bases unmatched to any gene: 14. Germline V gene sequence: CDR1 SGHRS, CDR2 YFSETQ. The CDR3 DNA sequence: TGCGCCAGCAGCTCCGGGACAGGGAGTTTCACAAGCCAGCCCCAGCATTTT. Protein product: CASSSGTGSFTSQPQHF.

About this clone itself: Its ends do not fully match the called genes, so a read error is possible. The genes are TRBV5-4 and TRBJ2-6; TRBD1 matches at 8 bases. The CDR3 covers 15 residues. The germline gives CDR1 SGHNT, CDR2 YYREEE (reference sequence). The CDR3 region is CASSFGQGRANGLTF. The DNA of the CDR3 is TGTGCCAGCAGCTTCGGACAGGGTCGGGCCAACGGCCTGACTTTC.

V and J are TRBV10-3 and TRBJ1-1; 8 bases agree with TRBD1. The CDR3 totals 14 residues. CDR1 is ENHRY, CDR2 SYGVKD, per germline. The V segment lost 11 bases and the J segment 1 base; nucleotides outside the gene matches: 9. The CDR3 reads CAVLPTGANTEAFF. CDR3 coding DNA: TGTGCCGTTCTACCGACAGGGGCGAACACTGAAGCTTTCTTT.

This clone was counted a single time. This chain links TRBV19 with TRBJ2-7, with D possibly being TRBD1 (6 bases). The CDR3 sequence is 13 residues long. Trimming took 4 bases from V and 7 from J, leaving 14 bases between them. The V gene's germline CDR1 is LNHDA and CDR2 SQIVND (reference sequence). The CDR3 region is CASSRQASREQYF. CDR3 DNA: TGTGCCAGTAGTAGACAGGCATCGAGGGAGCAGTACTTC.

CDR3 residues: CATSRGLGNTIYF. CDR3 in DNA: TGTGCCACCTCGAGGGGGCTCGGAAACACCATATATTTT. This chain connects TRBV19 to TRBJ1-3; 7 bases match TRBD1. CDR1 LNHDA and CDR2 SQIVND come from the germline V gene (reference sequence). The ends lost 10 bases at V and 4 bases at J; junction bases unmatched: 7. The length of the CDR3 is 13 residues.

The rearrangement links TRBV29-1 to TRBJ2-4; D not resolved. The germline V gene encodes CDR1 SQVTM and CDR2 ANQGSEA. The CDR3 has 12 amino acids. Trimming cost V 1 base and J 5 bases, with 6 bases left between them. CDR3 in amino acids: CSVEVQQNIQYF. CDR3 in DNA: TGCAGCGTTGAAGTACAGCAAAACATTCAGTACTTC.

The CDR3 coding sequence is TGTGCCAGCAGCTTGGGGGCTAGCGGTCCCATCACAGATACGCAGTATTTT. This encodes CASSLGASGPITDTQYF. The chain carries TRBV5-5 and TRBJ2-3, with 7 bases identical to TRBD2. CDR1 and CDR2 from the germline V gene are SGHKS and YYEKEE (reference sequence). With V trimmed by 0 bases and J by 2 bases, 9 bases remained unmatched. The CDR3 runs to 17 residues.

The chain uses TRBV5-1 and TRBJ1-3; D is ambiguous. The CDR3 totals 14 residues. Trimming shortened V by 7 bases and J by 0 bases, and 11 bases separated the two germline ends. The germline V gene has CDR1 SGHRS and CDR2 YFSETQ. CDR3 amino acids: CASRTGDSGNTIYF. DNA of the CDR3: TGCGCCAGCCGGACTGGAGACTCTGGAAACACCATATATTTT.

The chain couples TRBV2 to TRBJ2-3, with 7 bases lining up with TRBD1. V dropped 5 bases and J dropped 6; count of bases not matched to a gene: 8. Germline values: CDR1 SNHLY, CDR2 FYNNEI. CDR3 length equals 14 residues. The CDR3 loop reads CASSFNRGGDTQYF. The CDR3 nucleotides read TGTGCCAGCAGTTTTAACAGGGGTGGGGATACGCAGTATTTT.

CDR3 sequence: CASSSYRGAEDSDTQYF. The CDR3 nucleotides are TGTGCCAGCAGCTCTTACAGGGGTGCAGAAGATTCAGATACGCAGTATTTT. V usage is TRBV11-3 and J usage is TRBJ2-3, with 7 positions matching TRBD1. Germline V gene lookup returns CDR1 SGHNT and CDR2 YENEEA. The CDR3 is 17 residues long. V shed 4 bases and J 4 bases; nucleotides not matched to a gene: 14.

CDR3 sequence reads: CASSKGGPAAFF. The CDR3 nucleotides read TGTGCCAGCAGCAAGGGGGGGCCGGCTGCTTTCTTT. V is TRBV21-1 and J is TRBJ1-1. TRBV21-1 represents a pseudogene. CDR3 size: 12 residues.

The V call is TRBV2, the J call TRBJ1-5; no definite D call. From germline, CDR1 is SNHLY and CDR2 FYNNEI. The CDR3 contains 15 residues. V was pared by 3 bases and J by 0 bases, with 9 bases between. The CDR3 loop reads CASSEPVLSNQPQHF. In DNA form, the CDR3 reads TGTGCCAGCAGTGAGCCGGTTCTTAGCAATCAGCCCCAGCATTTT.

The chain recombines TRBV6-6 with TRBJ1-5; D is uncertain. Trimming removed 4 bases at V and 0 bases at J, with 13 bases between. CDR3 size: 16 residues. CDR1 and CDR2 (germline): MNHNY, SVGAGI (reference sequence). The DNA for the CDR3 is TGTGCCAGCAGTTTGGGCAGCCCTTATAGCAATCAGCCCCAGCATTTT. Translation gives CASSLGSPYSNQPQHF.